This is a list of T cell receptor beta chains from one sample in a study of T-cell reconstitution after alpha-beta-depleted transplantation in children. TCRdb passed the PCR reads through MiXCR, listing each CDR3 protein once. The sample has 90,000 to 100,000 distinct CDR3 sequences; about a quarter are singletons. The specimen was PBMCs, collected before TCRalphabeta/CD19-depleted stem cell transplant. The source is a boy aged 2 to 10 with acute lymphoblastic leukemia, due to receive a stem cell transplant. Each CDR3 is given with its conserved first and last residue. A D gene is named only where the DNA matches it firmly. Size is omitted from some rows. Given values are once, few, many or a class for expanded clones.

d_call	clone_size	v_call	j_call	cdr3_aa	cdr3_nt
NA	NA	TRBV6-4	TRBJ2-2	CASSEANTGELFF	TGTGCCAGCAGTGAGGCGAACACCGGGGAGCTGTTTTTT
NA	NA	TRBV5-1	TRBJ1-1	CASTTSGWNTEAFF	TGCGCCAGCACCACCTCGGGGTGGAACACTGAAGCTTTCTTT
NA	few	TRBV7-9	TRBJ2-1	CASSLGLGSSSYNEQFF	TGTGCCAGCAGCTTAGGTCTCGGTTCTAGCTCCTACAATGAGCAGTTCTTC
NA	few	TRBV5-5	TRBJ2-5	CASSSGHSQETQYF	TGTGCCAGCAGCTCCGGACACTCACAAGAGACCCAGTACTTC
NA	NA	TRBV7-3	TRBJ2-5	CASSLRGGGSRETQYF	TGTGCCAGCAGCTTAAGAGGCGGAGGAAGTCGAGAGACCCAGTACTTC
TRBD1	few	TRBV5-6	TRBJ2-2	CASSVRTGAGELFF	TGTGCCAGCAGCGTAAGGACAGGGGCCGGGGAGCTGTTTTTT
NA	few	TRBV20-1	TRBJ2-4	CSAEGGGPAKNIQYF	TGCAGTGCTGAAGGGGGGGGCCCGGCCAAAAACATTCAGTACTTC
NA	NA	TRBV3-1	TRBJ2-6	CASSRRRSGSGANVLTF	TGTGCCAGCAGCCGGCGGAGGTCGGGGAGCGGGGCCAACGTCCTGACTTTC
NA	NA	TRBV6-2/TRBV6-3	TRBJ2-1	CASSYGPGEGNEQFF	TGTGCCAGCAGTTACGGGCCAGGGGAGGGGAATGAGCAGTTCTTC
TRBD2	NA	TRBV7-8	TRBJ2-3	CASSSRLAEGKDTQYF	TGTGCCAGCAGCTCTCGACTAGCGGAGGGGAAGGATACGCAGTATTTT
NA	NA	TRBV28	TRBJ2-2	CASSFLSGGELFF	TGTGCCAGCAGTTTCTTGAGTGGTGGGGAGCTGTTTTTT
TRBD1	once	TRBV27	TRBJ1-1	CASWSGDRGMNTEAFF	TGTGCCAGCTGGTCGGGGGACAGAGGAATGAACACTGAAGCTTTCTTT
NA	many	TRBV7-2	TRBJ2-6	CASSLYEFSSGANVLTF	TGTGCCAGCAGCTTGTACGAGTTTAGCTCTGGGGCCAACGTCCTGACTTTC